Below, 20 T cell receptor beta chains from the same sample are listed, as sequenced in a study of radiotherapy plus CTLA-4 blockade in lung cancer. Sequenced by immunoSEQ multiplex PCR; TCRdb stores in-frame clones only, minus some. The sample lists about 120,000 clones; about 83% were seen once. This material consisted of peripheral blood, taken from a patient treated with radiotherapy plus ipilimumab. Every receptor here comes from a human donor with non-small cell lung cancer who had a partial response to radiotherapy plus ipilimumab.

The rearrangement uses TRBV28 and TRBJ2-7; D is uncertain. There are 12 residues in the CDR3. Looked up from germline, CDR1 is MDHEN and CDR2 is SYDVKM. The V and J ends lost 7 bases and 5 bases respectively, with 12 bases between them. For the CDR3, the DNA is TGTGCCAGCAAGTCTGGAGTTAACGAGCAGTACTTC. Translation: CASKSGVNEQYF.

This sequence joins TRBV6-5 and TRBJ1-1; 9 bases map to TRBD1. The V and J ends lost 8 bases and 2 bases, in that order; junction bases with no gene match: 6. This CDR3 comprises 14 residues. The germline CDR1 and CDR2 sequences are MNHEY and SVGAGI. For the CDR3, the DNA is TGTGCCAGCCGGGACAGGGCAACAAACACTGAAGCTTTCTTT. Encoded protein: CASRDRATNTEAFF.

This chain uses TRBV18 with TRBJ2-2; D call uncertain. V was cut by 4 bases and J by 2 bases, with 5 bases left in between. The CDR3 has 13 residues. Per germline, CDR1 KGHSH and CDR2 LQKENI. The CDR3 sequence: CASSRGNTGELFF. The CDR3, as DNA: TGTGCCAGCTCACGAGGAAACACCGGGGAGCTGTTTTTT.

V usage is TRBV5-4 and J usage is TRBJ2-7; D perhaps matches TRBD1 (6 bases). This CDR3 is 13 amino acids long. CDR1 and CDR2 from the germline V gene are SGHNT and YYREEE (reference sequence). Trimming stripped 0 bases from V and 4 bases from J, with 8 bases between. The CDR3 DNA reads TGTGCCAGCAGCTTGGACAGGGCATACGAGCAGTACTTC. Its protein product is CASSLDRAYEQYF.

The chain recombines TRBV10-3 with TRBJ2-4; D remains ambiguous. The V and J ends lost 4 bases and 2 bases respectively, with 6 bases between them. CDR1 is ENHRY, CDR2 SYGVKD, per germline. This CDR3 comprises 13 residues. For the CDR3, the DNA is TGTGCCATCAGTGGAACTCCCAAAAACATTCAGTACTTC. It yields the protein CAISGTPKNIQYF.

The V and J genes are TRBV6-1 and TRBJ2-7; possible D gene TRBD2, 6 bases. The CDR3 spans 14 residues. Trimming took off 7 bases at V and 2 bases at J, with 15 bases between the two ends. The germline V gene encodes CDR1 MNHNS and CDR2 SASEGT. DNA for the CDR3: TGTGCCAGCATACCCGGGGAGGATACCTACGAGCAGTACTTC. Its translation: CASIPGEDTYEQYF.

The chain is built from TRBV6-5 and TRBJ1-2; 7 bases match TRBD1. V was clipped by 5 bases and J by 7 bases; unmatched bases: 7. The germline CDR1 and CDR2 sequences are MNHEY and SVGAGI. This CDR3 has 13 amino acids. CDR3 protein: CASSESGGFGYTF. Written as DNA, the CDR3 is TGTGCCAGCAGTGAGTCAGGGGGGTTTGGCTACACCTTC.

The chain links TRBV6-5 to TRBJ1-2; a possible D gene is TRBD1 (5 bases). The CDR3 spans 14 residues. Per the germline V gene, CDR1 is MNHEY and CDR2 is SVGAGI. V dropped 5 bases and J dropped 7 bases, with 17 bases sitting between them. The CDR3 here is CASSGDFLVGGYTF. The CDR3, as DNA: TGTGCCAGCAGTGGGGACTTCCTGGTCGGTGGCTACACCTTC.

This clone was counted a single time. This chain joins TRBV5-4 and TRBJ2-2, with 11 bases identical to TRBD1. Trimming at V came to 2 bases and at J to 7 bases, leaving 7 bases not matched to a gene. This CDR3 has 16 residues. Germline V gene sequence: CDR1 SGHNT, CDR2 YYREEE (reference sequence). DNA of the CDR3: TGTGCCAGCAGCTTACCGGGACAGGGGGTTGGCGGGGAGCTGTTTTTT. Translated: CASSLPGQGVGGELFF.

In nucleotides, the CDR3 is TGTGCCAGTAGTAGACAGGGGCTCAAGGGCTATGGCTACACCTTC. It is translated as CASSRQGLKGYGYTF. The J gene is TRBJ1-2, the V gene TRBV19; TRBD1 aligns across 8 bases. V dropped 4 bases and J dropped 4; count of bases not matched to a gene: 8. The CDR3 spans 15 residues. Germline values: CDR1 LNHDA, CDR2 SQIVND (reference sequence).

The CDR3 DNA is TGTGCCAGCAGCCCGCCAGGGGGCGGCTACACCTTC. It specifies CASSPPGGGYTF. This chain connects TRBV7-8 to TRBJ1-2, with 8 bases aligning to TRBD1. Germline V gives CDR1 SGHVS, CDR2 FQNEAQ. The CDR3 is made up of 12 amino acids. V was pared by 5 bases and J by 8 bases, with 4 bases of the junction left unmatched.

The chain couples TRBV5-1 to TRBJ2-3, with 7 bases identical to TRBD2. CDR3 length: 15 residues. The V gene's germline CDR1 is SGHRS and CDR2 YFSETQ. With V trimmed by 0 bases and J by 5 bases, 6 bases remained unmatched. The CDR3 reads CASSLAGGGLDTQYF. The CDR3 nucleotides read TGCGCCAGCAGCTTGGCGGGAGGAGGGTTAGATACGCAGTATTTT. Combining the CDR3 with reference TRBV5-1 and TRBJ2-3 gives the whole variable domain KAGVTQTPRYLIKTRGQQVTLSCSPISGHRSVSWYQQTPGQGLQFLFEYFSETQRNKGNFPGRFSGRQFSNSRSEMNVSTLELGDSALYLCASSLAGGGLDTQYFGPGTRLTVL.

The rearrangement joins TRBV10-3 to TRBJ2-1; possibly TRBD2 for D (5 bases). V lost 8 bases to trimming and J lost 9 bases, with 11 bases between them. Germline V gives CDR1 ENHRY, CDR2 SYGVKD. The CDR3 runs 11 residues. CDR3 DNA: TGTGCCATCGCTCCCGAGGGTGAGCAGTTCTTC. It encodes CAIAPEGEQFF.

V gene TRBV6-1 combines with J gene TRBJ2-7, with 12 bases that match TRBD2. Per germline, CDR1 MNHNS and CDR2 SASEGT. The ends lost 9 bases at V and 5 bases at J; junction bases unmatched: 5. The CDR3 has 13 residues. The CDR3 loop reads CASRTSGANEQYV. The CDR3 region has the DNA TGTGCCAGTCGGACTAGCGGGGCCAACGAGCAGTACGTC.

The gene calls are TRBV6-5 and TRBJ1-1, with 7 bases matching TRBD1. Germline V gene sequence: CDR1 MNHEY, CDR2 SVGAGI. The junction had 7 bases not matched to a gene; V was cut back by 4 bases and J by 2 bases. The CDR3 is 15 residues long. In nucleotides, the CDR3 is TGTGCCAGCAGTTTAAACAGGGGCGGCAACACTGAAGCTTTCTTT. The encoded protein is CASSLNRGGNTEAFF.

This clone was observed a handful of times. The chain is built from TRBV5-6 and TRBJ1-3; 7 bases line up with TRBD1. The CDR3 spans 18 residues. Germline assignment: CDR1 SGHDT and CDR2 YYEEEE. The V and J ends lost 1 base and 1 base, in that order; junction bases with no gene match: 11. The CDR3 region has the DNA TGTGCCAGCAGCTTGCCCGGAGTCAGGGGGGCGTCTGGAAACACCATATATTTT. Translation: CASSLPGVRGASGNTIYF.

This chain connects TRBV6-6 to TRBJ2-3; D is unclear. The CDR3 is 13 amino acids. The germline gives CDR1 MNHNY, CDR2 SVGAGI (reference sequence). The V gene lost 8 bases and the J gene lost 0 bases, with 9 bases spanning the gap. The CDR3 bases are TGTGCCAGCCATGAAGCTAGCACAGATACGCAGTATTTT. It is translated as CASHEASTDTQYF.

The V gene is TRBV29-1, the J gene TRBJ1-2; D remains unclear. From germline, CDR1 is SQVTM and CDR2 ANQGSEA. V lost 4 bases to trimming and J lost 5 bases, with 8 bases between them. There are 11 residues in the CDR3. The CDR3 is CSVGDGYGYTF. Written as DNA, the CDR3 is TGCAGCGTTGGCGACGGGTATGGCTACACCTTC.

The V and J genes are TRBV5-6 and TRBJ1-1; no definite D call. This CDR3 is built from 14 residues. Germline-derived CDR1 and CDR2 are SGHDT and YYEEEE. The V and J ends lost 6 bases and 4 bases respectively, with 16 bases between them. The CDR3 region is CASTPAGLVTEAFF. In DNA form, the CDR3 reads TGTGCCAGCACCCCAGCGGGGTTGGTCACTGAAGCTTTCTTT. Supplemented by reference TRBV5-6 and TRBJ1-1, the full variable domain reads DAGVTQSPTHLIKTRGQQVTLRCSPKSGHDTVSWYQQALGQGPQFIFQYYEEEERQRGNFPDRFSGHQFPNYSSELNVNALLLGDSALYLCASTPAGLVTEAFFGQGTRLTVV.

This chain uses TRBV5-1 with TRBJ2-5; TRBD2 aligns across 7 bases. CDR3 length equals 14 residues. The germline V gene encodes CDR1 SGHRS and CDR2 YFSETQ. J was trimmed by 11 bases and V by 0 bases; bases with no gene match: 10. The CDR3 region has the DNA TGCGCCAGCAGCTTGGGAGGCGGGAGCGACAAGCAGTACTTC. It encodes CASSLGGGSDKQYF.